This TCR beta chain originates from a study of early stage breast cancer tumors. The study's findings and limits: Most shared enriched TCRB sequences were commonly generated ones. Tumor and normal breast were distinguished via blood comparison in about 90% of the 16 patients.

Regarding this clone: The target antigen is unknown.

The CDR3 is 16 amino acids. V dropped 3 bases and J dropped 4 bases, with 19 bases sitting between them. TCRdb's table, derived via immunoSEQ multiplex PCR, lists solely in-frame clones and lacks some. The sample lists around 78,000 clones; 70% to 85% were seen once. V gene TRBV5-3 combines with J gene TRBJ2-5; D is possibly TRBD2 (5 bases). TRBV5-3 is placed among ORFs of uncertain function. The sequence derives from a person between 55 and 69 years old with breast cancer. Sequencing used blood. CDR3 DNA: TGTGCCAGAAGCTCCCTTTTTCGTGAGGGAACAGAGACCCAGTACTTC. It yields the protein CARSSLFREGTETQYF.